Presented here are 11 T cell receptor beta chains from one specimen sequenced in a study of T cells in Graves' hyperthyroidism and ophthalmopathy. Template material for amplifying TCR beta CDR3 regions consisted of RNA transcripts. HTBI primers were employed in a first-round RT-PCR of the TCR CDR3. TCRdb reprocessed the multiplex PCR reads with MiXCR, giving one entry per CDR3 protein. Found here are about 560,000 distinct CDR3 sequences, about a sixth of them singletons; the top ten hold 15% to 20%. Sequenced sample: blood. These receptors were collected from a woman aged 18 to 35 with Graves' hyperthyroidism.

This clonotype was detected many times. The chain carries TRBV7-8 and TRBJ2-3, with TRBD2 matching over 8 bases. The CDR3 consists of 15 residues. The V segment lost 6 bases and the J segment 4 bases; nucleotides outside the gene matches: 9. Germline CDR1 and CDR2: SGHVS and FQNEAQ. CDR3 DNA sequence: TGTGCCAGCAGTCCGGGCGGGGGGCGGGCAGATACGCAGTATTTT. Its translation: CASSPGGGRADTQYF. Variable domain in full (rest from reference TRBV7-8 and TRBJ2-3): GAGVSQSPRYKVAKRGQDVALRCDPISGHVSLFWYQQALGQGPEFLTYFQNEAQLDKSGLPSDRFFAERPEGSVSTLKIQRTQQEDSAVYLCASSPGGGRADTQYFGPGTRLTVL.

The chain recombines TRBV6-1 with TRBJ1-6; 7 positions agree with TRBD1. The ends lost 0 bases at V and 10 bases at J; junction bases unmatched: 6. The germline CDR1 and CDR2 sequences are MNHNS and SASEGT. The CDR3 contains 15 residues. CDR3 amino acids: CASSEAPGQRSPLHF. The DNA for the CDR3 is TGTGCCAGCAGTGAAGCCCCGGGACAGAGGTCACCCCTCCACTTT.

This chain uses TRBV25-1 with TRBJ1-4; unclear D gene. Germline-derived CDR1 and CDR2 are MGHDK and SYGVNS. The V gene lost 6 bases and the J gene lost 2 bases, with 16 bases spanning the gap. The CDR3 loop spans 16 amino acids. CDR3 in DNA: TGTGCCAGCAGCGAGTCGGGTCGTCGGACTAATGAAAAACTGTTTTTT. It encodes CASSESGRRTNEKLFF.

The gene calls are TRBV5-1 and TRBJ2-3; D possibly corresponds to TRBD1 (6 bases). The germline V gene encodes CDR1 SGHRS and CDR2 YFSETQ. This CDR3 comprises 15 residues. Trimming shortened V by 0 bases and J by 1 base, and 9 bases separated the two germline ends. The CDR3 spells CASSLEAGGTDTQYF. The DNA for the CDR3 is TGCGCCAGCAGCTTGGAAGCAGGGGGCACAGATACGCAGTATTTT.

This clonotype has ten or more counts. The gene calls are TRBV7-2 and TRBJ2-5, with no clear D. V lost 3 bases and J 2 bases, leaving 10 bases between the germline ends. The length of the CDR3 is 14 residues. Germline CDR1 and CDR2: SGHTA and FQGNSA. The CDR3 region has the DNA TGTGCCAGCAGCTTTTATAAAGATCAAGAGACCCAGTACTTC. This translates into CASSFYKDQETQYF.

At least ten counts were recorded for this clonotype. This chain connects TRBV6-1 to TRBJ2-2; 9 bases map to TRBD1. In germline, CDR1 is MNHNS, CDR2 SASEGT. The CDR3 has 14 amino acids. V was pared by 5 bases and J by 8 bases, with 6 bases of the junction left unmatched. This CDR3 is CASSPTGGRGELFF. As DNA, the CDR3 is TGTGCCAGCAGTCCGACAGGGGGTCGGGGGGAGCTGTTTTTT.

Written as DNA, the CDR3 is TGCGCCAGCAGCTCGGGGGGGAACATTCAGTACTTC. This gives the protein CASSSGGNIQYF. The J gene is TRBJ2-4, the V gene TRBV5-1; 8 bases align to TRBD2. This CDR3 is built from 12 residues. V lost 3 bases to trimming and J lost 7 bases; unmatched junction nucleotides: 0. Germline V lookup: CDR1 SGHRS, CDR2 YFSETQ.

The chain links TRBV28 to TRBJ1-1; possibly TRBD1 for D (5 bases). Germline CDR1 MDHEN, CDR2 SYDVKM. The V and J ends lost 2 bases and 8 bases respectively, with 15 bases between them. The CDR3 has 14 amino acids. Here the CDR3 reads CASSLGGNKREAFF. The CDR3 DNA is TGTGCCAGCAGTTTAGGGGGAAACAAACGGGAAGCTTTCTTT.

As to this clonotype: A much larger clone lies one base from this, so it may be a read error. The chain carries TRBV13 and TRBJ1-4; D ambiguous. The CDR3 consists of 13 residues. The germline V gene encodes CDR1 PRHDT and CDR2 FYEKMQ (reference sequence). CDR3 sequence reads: CASSLRTTEKLFF. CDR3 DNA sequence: TGTGCCAGCAGCTTGCGAACTACTGAAAAACTGTTTTTT. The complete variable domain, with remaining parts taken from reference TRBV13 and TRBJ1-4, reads AAGVIQSPRHLIKEKRETATLKCYPIPRHDTVYWYQQGPGQDPQFLISFYEKMQSDKGSIPDRFSAQQFSDYHSELNMSSLELGDSALYFCASSLRTTEKLFFGSGTQLSVL.

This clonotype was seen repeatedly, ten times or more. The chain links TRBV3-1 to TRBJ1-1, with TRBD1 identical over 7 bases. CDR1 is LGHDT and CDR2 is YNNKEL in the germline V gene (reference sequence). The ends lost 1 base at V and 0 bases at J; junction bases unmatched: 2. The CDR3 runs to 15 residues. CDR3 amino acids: CASSQARGMNTEAFF. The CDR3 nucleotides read TGTGCCAGCAGCCAAGCCAGGGGGATGAACACTGAAGCTTTCTTT.

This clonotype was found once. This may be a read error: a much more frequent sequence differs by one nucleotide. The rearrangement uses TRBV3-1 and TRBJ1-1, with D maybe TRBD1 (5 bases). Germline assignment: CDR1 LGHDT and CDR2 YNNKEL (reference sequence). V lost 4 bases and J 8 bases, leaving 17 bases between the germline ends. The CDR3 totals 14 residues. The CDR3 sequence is CASSRVRQGTEAFF. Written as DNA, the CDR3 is TGTGCCAGCAGCCGAGTGAGGCAGGGAACGGAAGCTTTCTTT.